A single sample gave rise to the 21 T cell receptor beta chains below, sequenced in a study of beta chain features in type 1 diabetes. Findings and caveats of the study: Shortening that was moderate but significant affected the TCRB CDR3s of Type 1 diabetes patients in all four CD4+ subsets.

Reverse transcribing all isolated RNA meant expressed TCRB transcripts were sequenced. Produced via immunoSEQ multiplex PCR; TCRdb's table is partial and in-frame only. This sample has hundreds of thousands of clones; about 12% occur once, and the top ten carry 0.01%. No antigen is known for these receptors. The sample was naive CD4+ T cells from blood. All receptors come from a young woman with type 1 diabetes.

The rearrangement uses TRBV28 and TRBJ1-1; D uncertain. The germline V and J ends were trimmed by 7 bases and 5 bases, with 14 bases remaining between them. There are 13 residues in the CDR3. The V gene's germline CDR1 is MDHEN and CDR2 SYDVKM. DNA of the CDR3: TGTGCCAGCACCCTCCAGCGGGTTACTGAAGCTTTCTTT. It encodes CASTLQRVTEAFF.

This clone has only a few counts. This chain connects TRBV4-3 to TRBJ2-7, with TRBD2 identical over 10 bases. Germline V CDR1 and CDR2: LGHNA, YSLEER. After removal of 1 base from V and 3 bases from J, the junction contained 3 bases not matched to a gene. The CDR3 consists of 15 residues. CDR3 nucleotide sequence: TGCGCCAGCAGCCAAGTACTAGCGGGGAACTACGAGCAGTACTTC. Encoded protein: CASSQVLAGNYEQYF.

J is TRBJ1-2 and V is TRBV19; TRBD1 might be the D (6 bases). The CDR3 covers 15 residues. CDR1 and CDR2 (germline): LNHDA, SQIVND (reference sequence). V lost 5 bases and J lost 3, with 16 bases in between. In nucleotides, the CDR3 is TGTGCCAGTAGTGAAGGGGGACGGAAAGACTATGGCTACACCTTC. Protein sequence: CASSEGGRKDYGYTF.

In its sample, this clone was seen a few times. This rearrangement joins TRBV30 to TRBJ2-2; weak D call: TRBD1 (6 bases). V dropped 1 base and J dropped 0 bases, with 15 bases sitting between them. CDR1 is GTSNPN and CDR2 is SVGIG in the germline V gene (reference sequence). The length of the CDR3 is 17 residues. CDR3 sequence reads: CAWSGGTRGTNTGELFF. The CDR3 region has the DNA TGTGCCTGGAGTGGGGGAACGAGGGGGACGAACACCGGGGAGCTGTTTTTT.

Only a few counts were recorded for this clone. V gene TRBV30 combines with J gene TRBJ1-4, with D maybe TRBD1 (6 bases). The CDR3 has 15 amino acids. With 2 bases removed from V and 4 bases from J, the gap between germline ends came to 14 bases. Germline CDR1 GTSNPN, CDR2 SVGIG (reference sequence). Here the CDR3 reads CAWSIGGRDNEKLFF. CDR3 DNA sequence: TGTGCCTGGAGTATCGGGGGGCGAGATAATGAAAAACTGTTTTTT.

The rearrangement joins TRBV28 to TRBJ1-2; tentative D call: TRBD1 (5 bases). CDR1 and CDR2 (germline): MDHEN, SYDVKM. V lost 5 bases to trimming and J lost 5 bases, with 9 bases between them. The CDR3 contains 12 residues. CDR3 DNA: TGTGCCAGCAGTCCCGGGGGATATGGCTACACCTTC. Translated, it gives CASSPGGYGYTF.

This clone has a handful of counts. The V and J genes are TRBV11-2 and TRBJ1-4; 8 bases map to TRBD1. The CDR3 has 15 amino acids. Germline CDR1 reads SGHAT; CDR2 reads FQNNGV. Unmatched junction bases numbered 7, after V lost 4 bases and J lost 6 bases. CDR3: CASSSWTGIHEKLFF. CDR3 DNA: TGTGCCAGCAGCTCTTGGACAGGGATACATGAAAAACTGTTTTTT.

The genes are TRBV5-4 and TRBJ1-5; D gene ambiguous. V was trimmed by 2 bases and J by 3 bases, leaving 3 bases between them. The germline V gene has CDR1 SGHNT and CDR2 YYREEE (reference sequence). The CDR3 spans 12 residues. The CDR3 nucleotides read TGTGCCAGCAGCTTCAACAATCAGCCCCAGCATTTT. Amino acids: CASSFNNQPQHF.

The genes are TRBV7-2 and TRBJ2-7, with 7 nucleotides matching TRBD2. The CDR3 runs to 15 residues. Germline lookup yields CDR1 SGHTA and CDR2 FQGNSA. Losses at the gene ends were 1 base for V and 1 base for J; bases not matched to a gene: 4. CDR3 in amino acids: CASSLVSGGSYEQYF. The CDR3, as DNA: TGTGCCAGCAGCTTAGTTTCGGGGGGATCCTACGAGCAGTACTTC.

This clone has a single count. V usage is TRBV11-2 and J usage is TRBJ2-3; a weak D match, TRBD2 (6 bases). Trimming removed 1 base at V and 4 bases at J, with 15 bases between. Germline V CDR1 and CDR2: SGHAT, FQNNGV. The length of the CDR3 is 16 residues. This chain's CDR3 is CASSLVGGFAPDTQYF. The DNA for the CDR3 is TGTGCCAGCAGCTTAGTTGGGGGGTTCGCCCCAGATACGCAGTATTTT.

The chain recombines TRBV4-2 with TRBJ1-3; 8 bases map to TRBD1. V dropped 0 bases and J dropped 2; count of bases not matched to a gene: 3. Per germline, CDR1 LGHNA and CDR2 YNFKEQ. This CDR3 spans 16 amino acids. The CDR3 DNA reads as TGTGCCAGCAGCCAAGAGACAGGGGCGACTGGAAACACCATATATTTT. It specifies CASSQETGATGNTIYF.

This sequence joins TRBV5-4 and TRBJ2-7; weak D call: TRBD1 (5 bases). The CDR3 sequence is 12 residues long. The ends were cut back, 4 bases at V and 3 bases at J, with 8 bases in the middle. Germline V gene lookup returns CDR1 SGHNT and CDR2 YYREEE (reference sequence). CDR3 in amino acids: CASSTDSYEQYF. CDR3 DNA: TGTGCCAGCAGCACCGACAGCTACGAGCAGTACTTC. The full variable domain, completed using reference TRBV5-4 and TRBJ2-7, is ETGVTQSPTHLIKTRGQQVTLRCSSQSGHNTVSWYQQALGQGPQFIFQYYREEENGRGNFPPRFSGLQFPNYSSELNVNALELDDSALYLCASSTDSYEQYFGPGTRLTVT.

The CDR3 loop reads CASSQEGAGGYTF. The CDR3 nucleotides read TGTGCCAGCAGCCAAGAGGGTGCGGGTGGCTACACCTTC. This chain uses TRBV4-2 with TRBJ1-2, with D hard to call. CDR3 length: 13 amino acids. The germline V gene encodes CDR1 LGHNA and CDR2 YNFKEQ. V gave up 0 bases and J gave up 7 bases, with 9 bases separating them.

The V and J genes are TRBV4-2 and TRBJ1-4; 8 nucleotides match TRBD1. Trimming cost V 8 bases and J 8 bases; bases outside gene matches: 4. In germline, CDR1 is LGHNA, CDR2 YNFKEQ. There are 12 residues in the CDR3. The DNA of the CDR3 is TGTGCCAGCCGGACAGGGAACGAAAAACTGTTTTTT. Protein product: CASRTGNEKLFF.

The chain has TRBV6-5 and TRBJ2-1; 9 bases fit TRBD1. J lost 4 bases, V lost 5 bases, and 6 bases had no gene match. This CDR3 contains 15 residues. Per germline, CDR1 MNHEY and CDR2 SVGAGI. The CDR3 DNA follows: TGTGCCAGCAGTGCCGGGACAGGGATATACAATGAGCAGTTCTTC. It translates to CASSAGTGIYNEQFF.

This chain connects TRBV4-2 to TRBJ2-7; possible D gene TRBD1, 5 bases. The germline V and J ends were trimmed by 0 bases and 1 base, with 7 bases remaining between them. Germline V CDR1 and CDR2: LGHNA, YNFKEQ. There are 14 residues in the CDR3. In DNA form, the CDR3 reads TGTGCCAGCAGCCAAGAACAGGTTTCCTACGAGCAGTACTTC. Translated, it gives CASSQEQVSYEQYF.

The chain employs TRBV6-5 and TRBJ2-7; the match to TRBD1 covers 9 bases. The CDR3 is 14 residues long. Per the germline V gene, CDR1 is MNHEY and CDR2 is SVGAGI. The V gene end was trimmed by 4 bases and the J gene end by 4 bases; junction bases not matched to a gene: 5. The CDR3 nucleotides are TGTGCCAGCAGTTTAACAGGGGGCAGGTACGAGCAGTACTTC. Translation gives CASSLTGGRYEQYF.

This clone was detected a few times. The chain is built from TRBV9 and TRBJ2-1; 7 nucleotides match TRBD2. The J segment lost 9 bases and the V segment lost 0 bases, leaving 9 bases of the junction unmatched. The V gene's germline CDR1 is SGDLS and CDR2 YYNGEE. The CDR3 covers 15 residues. The CDR3 sequence: CASSVVARGRGEQFF. DNA for the CDR3: TGTGCCAGCAGCGTAGTTGCCCGCGGGAGAGGTGAGCAGTTCTTC.

This clone occurred a few times. The rearrangement joins TRBV5-1 to TRBJ2-7; no reliable D call. V was shortened by 3 bases and J by 2 bases, with 12 bases between the two germline ends. The germline CDR1 and CDR2 sequences are SGHRS and YFSETQ. CDR3 size: 14 residues. CDR3 protein: CASSSDFRPYEQYF. The CDR3 DNA is TGCGCCAGCAGCTCCGACTTTCGGCCCTACGAGCAGTACTTC.

The V and J genes are TRBV7-2 and TRBJ2-3; TRBD2 agrees at 10 bases. This CDR3 contains 17 residues. The V gene's germline CDR1 is SGHTA and CDR2 FQGNSA. With V trimmed by 0 bases and J by 6 bases, 9 bases remained unmatched. The CDR3 spells CASSLAGRSGRADTQYF. CDR3 bases: TGTGCCAGCAGCTTAGCGGGTCGCAGCGGGAGGGCGGATACGCAGTATTTT.

This clone has more than one count but fewer than ten. Additional DNA sequences in this sample encode the identical CDR3. This rearrangement joins TRBV9 to TRBJ2-5; D perhaps matches TRBD1 (5 bases). This CDR3 is built from 12 residues. Per germline, CDR1 SGDLS and CDR2 YYNGEE. V was pared by 2 bases and J by 5 bases, with 7 bases between. CDR3 nucleotides: TGTGCCAGCAGCGTCGCAGGGGAGACCCAGTACTTC. Protein sequence: CASSVAGETQYF.